This T cell receptor beta chain emerged from a study of blood T cells in healthy people across ages (dated by TCRdb to between 2015 and 2017). In terms of the full investigation: In model experiments, template switching captured roughly one uniquely barcoded TCR beta cDNA molecule for every two T cells. The donors were split into four age groups: young (average 16 years), middle-aged (39), aged (approximately 59) and long-lived (more than 80). Two additional independent replicas of 1 million unique cDNA reads from the same blood draw were analyzed for two donors (one aged 18 to 30 and one aged 80 or older). To avoid experimental bias, donors of different ages were spread randomly across the sequencing lanes. Using deep sequencing normalized with unique cDNA molecular identifiers, the study measured how TCR beta repertoire diversity changes with age. The research as a whole found: Estimates of total diversity from one million sequenced T cells were regarded as lower bounds and underestimates. Compared with the aged group, the long-lived group had more naive CD4+ T cells, fewer expanded clones and increased TCR diversity, a pattern suggesting age selection. Since profiling was done on bulk unsorted PBMCs, naive and antigen-experienced compartments could not be conclusively compared. As age increased, observed TCR beta diversity per million T cells dropped in a roughly linear way, and a significant reduction was already evident by age 40. The percentage of naive T cells measured by flow cytometry correlated strongly with observed TCR beta diversity. Because donor CMV infection status was unknown, age-related changes in expanded clonotypes were potentially confounded.

Receptor amplification or capture employed 5' RACE. TCRdb names Illumina HiSeq 2500 as the instrument used. A second 7 to 11 cycle PCR used a sample-barcoded 5' primer and a J-beta primer mix. A unique molecular identifier was introduced onto each TCR beta cDNA molecule by a template-switch 5' adaptor carrying 12 random nucleotides. Each sample yielded at least 2.5 million CDR3-containing paired-end reads. First-strand cDNA synthesis was performed from all RNA using the Mint cDNA synthesis kit, with priming by a TRBC-specific oligonucleotide. Following uracil-DNA glycosylase treatment, a first 18-cycle PCR with universal primers M1SS and BC2_uni_R was performed on all cDNA. For the original study's pipeline: For normalization, 1 million high-quality reads were randomly selected from each sample, with every read carrying a distinct molecular identifier. Reads sharing molecular identifiers were discarded rather than binned into consensus sequences. MiTCR, run with a Q25 quality threshold and the strictest error-elimination algorithm, handled CDR3 identification, clonotype clustering and error correction. A nonparametric unseen species model with Euler transformation was used to estimate a lower bound on total TCR beta diversity. In-frame beta chains were kept once TCRdb had trimmed the public reads at Q25 with fastp and called clones with MiXCR. Every CDR3 protein is listed once, alongside the most common genes and DNA of its rows. TCRdb, not the authors, supplied the V and J calls. For this sample the table gives about 680,000 distinct CDR3 sequences, of which about half were detected only once. About 32% of the sample rests with the top ten.

The roughly 39 donors, aged about 6 to 100 years, were systemically healthy Caucasian individuals from Russia. Approximately 9.3 milliliters of peripheral blood were drawn from each donor into EDTA-treated Vacutainer tubes. PBMCs were isolated by Ficoll-Paque density-gradient centrifugation, with at least 7 million obtained per sample. Total RNA was extracted from PBMCs with Trizol reagent, with at least 6 micrograms obtained per sample. Naive CD45RAhigh/CD27high T cell percentages were measured by flow cytometry on a PBMC aliquot from every donor. The CDR3 covers 13 residues, taking in both the cysteine and the phenylalanine. CDR3 DNA is the only sequence kept; it has 39 bases, read in frame from the first base. Reading the germline V gene gives CDR1 SGHTA and CDR2 FQGTGA. Worth noting for this clonotype: Which antigen it targets is not known. Relative to the germline gene, one junction end is altered; a read error may explain this.

The sequence was obtained from a woman in her fifties or sixties in good health. The material sequenced was blood. The chain employs TRBV7-3 and TRBJ2-5; tentative D gene TRBD1, with 6 bases matching. The CDR3 here reads CASSLSGVEIQYF. The nucleotide sequence reads TGTGCCAGCAGCTTATCAGGGGTCGAGATCCAGTACTTC.